This record concerns one T cell receptor beta chain sequence. Antigen unknown. The record originates from a study of cytomegalovirus exposure and HLA in healthy donors. Findings of the study overall: Roughly even sequencing depth across donors was the assumption behind the presence/absence analyses. As a later analysis showed, a missense DCLRE1C variant was linked to trimming of TCR beta V- and J-genes. Indistinguishability led to the exclusion of some V segments, TRBV6-2 and TRBV6-3 included.

The PCR ran on 60 Vbeta and 13 Jbeta primers. The method was immunoSEQ multiplex PCR; TCRdb's version includes in-frame clones alone and lacks a portion of them. The table includes around 230,000 clones, almost 80% detected once. Trimming removed 1 base from V and 9 bases from J, with 16 bases in between. From germline, CDR1 is SGHVS and CDR2 FQNEAQ. The CDR3 runs to 15 residues. Sequencing was done on a sample of PBMCs. The chain employs TRBV7-8 and TRBJ2-1; the D gene is possibly TRBD2 (7 bases). This receptor was obtained from a male donor in good health and CMV-seronegative. CDR3 nucleotides: TGTGCCAGCAGCTTAGAGGGGGGGCTAGCGGCTGAGCAGTTCTTC. Its protein product is CASSLEGGLAAEQFF. Looking up the rest from reference TRBV7-8 and TRBJ2-1 gives the full variable domain: GAGVSQSPRYKVAKRGQDVALRCDPISGHVSLFWYQQALGQGPEFLTYFQNEAQLDKSGLPSDRFFAERPEGSVSTLKIQRTQQEDSAVYLCASSLEGGLAAEQFFGPGTRLTVL.